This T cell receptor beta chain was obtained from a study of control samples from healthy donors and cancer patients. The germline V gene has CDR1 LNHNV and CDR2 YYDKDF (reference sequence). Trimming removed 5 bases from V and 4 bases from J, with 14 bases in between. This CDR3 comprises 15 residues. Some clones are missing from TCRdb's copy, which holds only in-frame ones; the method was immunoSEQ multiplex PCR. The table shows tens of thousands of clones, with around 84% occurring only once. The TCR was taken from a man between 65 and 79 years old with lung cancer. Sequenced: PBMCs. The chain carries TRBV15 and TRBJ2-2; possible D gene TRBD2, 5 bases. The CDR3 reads CATSGRARGTGELFF. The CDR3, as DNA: TGTGCCACCAGCGGCCGGGCCCGGGGCACCGGGGAGCTGTTTTTT.